The source of this T cell receptor beta chain is a study of cytomegalovirus exposure and HLA in healthy donors. Primers for the PCR totalled 60 Vbeta and 13 Jbeta. Data came from immunoSEQ multiplex PCR; TCRdb stores just in-frame clones and leaves some out. The sample yields 150,000 or so clones, over 60% seen once. This clone appeared a few times. The antigen is undetermined. Findings of the study overall: Analysis was performed later, and it showed HLA-associated TCR beta chains to be more clonally expanded than equally common others. It was in a later analysis that TCR association rates were seen to vary by HLA locus, highest for DRB1 and lowest for HLA-C.

The clonotype originates from a middle-aged man in good health and CMV-seropositive. The specimen sequenced was PBMCs.

The CDR3 loop reads CASTPSTGDGGNEQFF. CDR3 in DNA: TGTGCCAGCACCCCGTCGACGGGGGATGGGGGCAATGAGCAGTTCTTC. The chain combines TRBV11-2 with TRBJ2-1; maybe TRBD2 (6 bases). The germline gives CDR1 SGHAT, CDR2 FQNNGV. The CDR3 consists of 16 residues. Trimming removed 7 bases at V and 6 bases at J, with 22 bases between.